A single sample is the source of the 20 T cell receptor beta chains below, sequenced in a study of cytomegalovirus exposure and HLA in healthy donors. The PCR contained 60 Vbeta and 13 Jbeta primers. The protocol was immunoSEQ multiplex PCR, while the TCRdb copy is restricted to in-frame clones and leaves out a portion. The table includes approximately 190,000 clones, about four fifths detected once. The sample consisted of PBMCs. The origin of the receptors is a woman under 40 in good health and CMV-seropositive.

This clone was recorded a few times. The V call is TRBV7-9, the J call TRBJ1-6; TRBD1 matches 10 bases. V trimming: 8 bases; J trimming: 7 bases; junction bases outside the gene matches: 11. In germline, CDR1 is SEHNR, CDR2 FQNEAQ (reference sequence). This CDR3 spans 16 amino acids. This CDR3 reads CASRDRGKGENSPLHF. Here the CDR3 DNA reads TGTGCCAGCCGGGACAGGGGTAAAGGGGAGAATTCACCCCTCCACTTT.

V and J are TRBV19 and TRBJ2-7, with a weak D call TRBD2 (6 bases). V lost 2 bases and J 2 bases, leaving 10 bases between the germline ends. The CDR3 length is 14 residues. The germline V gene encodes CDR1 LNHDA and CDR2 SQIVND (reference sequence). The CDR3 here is CASSIFGGTYEQYF. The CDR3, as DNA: TGTGCCAGTAGTATATTCGGGGGTACCTACGAGCAGTACTTC.

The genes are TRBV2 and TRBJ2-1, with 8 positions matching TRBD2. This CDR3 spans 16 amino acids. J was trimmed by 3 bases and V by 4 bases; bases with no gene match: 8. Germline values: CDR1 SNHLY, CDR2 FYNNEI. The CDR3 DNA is TGTGCCAGCAGTGGACCTACTAGCGGAAACTACAATGAGCAGTTCTTC. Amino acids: CASSGPTSGNYNEQFF.

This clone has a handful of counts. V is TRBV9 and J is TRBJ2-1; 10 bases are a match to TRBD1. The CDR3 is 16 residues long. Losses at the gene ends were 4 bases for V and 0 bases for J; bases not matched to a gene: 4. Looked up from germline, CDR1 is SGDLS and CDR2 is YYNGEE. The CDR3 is CASSPRTGGSYNEQFF. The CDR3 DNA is TGTGCCAGCAGCCCCCGGACAGGGGGCTCCTACAATGAGCAGTTCTTC.

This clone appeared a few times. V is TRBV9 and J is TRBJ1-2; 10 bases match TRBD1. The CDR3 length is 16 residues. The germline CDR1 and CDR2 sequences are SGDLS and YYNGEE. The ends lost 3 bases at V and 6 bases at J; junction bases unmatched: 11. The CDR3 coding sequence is TGTGCCAGCAGCGCCCGCACGGGACAGGGGAGTAATGGCTACACCTTC. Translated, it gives CASSARTGQGSNGYTF.

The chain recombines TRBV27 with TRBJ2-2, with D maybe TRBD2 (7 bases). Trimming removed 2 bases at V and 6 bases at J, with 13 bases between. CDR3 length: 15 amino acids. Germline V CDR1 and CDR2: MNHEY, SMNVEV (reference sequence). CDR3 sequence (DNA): TGTGCCAGCAGTTTAAGACGGGGGGCCGCCGGGGAGCTGTTTTTT. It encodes CASSLRRGAAGELFF.

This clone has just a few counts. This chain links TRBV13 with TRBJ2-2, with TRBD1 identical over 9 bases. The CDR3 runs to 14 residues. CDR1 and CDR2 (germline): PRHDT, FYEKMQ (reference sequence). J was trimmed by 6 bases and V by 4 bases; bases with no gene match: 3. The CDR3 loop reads CASSYRGPPGELFF. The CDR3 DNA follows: TGTGCCAGCAGCTACAGGGGGCCCCCCGGGGAGCTGTTTTTT. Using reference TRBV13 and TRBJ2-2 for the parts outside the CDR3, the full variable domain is AAGVIQSPRHLIKEKRETATLKCYPIPRHDTVYWYQQGPGQDPQFLISFYEKMQSDKGSIPDRFSAQQFSDYHSELNMSSLELGDSALYFCASSYRGPPGELFFGEGSRLTVL.

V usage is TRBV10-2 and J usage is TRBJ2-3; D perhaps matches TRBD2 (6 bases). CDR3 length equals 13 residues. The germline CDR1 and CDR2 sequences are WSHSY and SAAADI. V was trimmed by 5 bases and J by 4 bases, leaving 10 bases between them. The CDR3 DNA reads TGCGCCAGCAGTTGGAGGGGCCCAGATACGCAGTATTTT. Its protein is CASSWRGPDTQYF.

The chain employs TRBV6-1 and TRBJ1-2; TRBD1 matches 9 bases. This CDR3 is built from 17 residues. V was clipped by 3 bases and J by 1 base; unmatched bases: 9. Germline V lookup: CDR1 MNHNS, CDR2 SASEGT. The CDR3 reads CASSEGQGFEDNYGYTF. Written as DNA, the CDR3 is TGTGCCAGCAGTGAGGGACAGGGATTTGAGGATAACTATGGCTACACCTTC.

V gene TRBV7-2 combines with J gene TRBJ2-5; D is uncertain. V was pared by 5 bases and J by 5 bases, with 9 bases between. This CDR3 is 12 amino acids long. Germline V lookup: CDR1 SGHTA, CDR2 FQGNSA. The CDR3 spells CASSPFRETQYF. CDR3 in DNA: TGTGCCAGCAGCCCCTTCCGGGAGACCCAGTACTTC.

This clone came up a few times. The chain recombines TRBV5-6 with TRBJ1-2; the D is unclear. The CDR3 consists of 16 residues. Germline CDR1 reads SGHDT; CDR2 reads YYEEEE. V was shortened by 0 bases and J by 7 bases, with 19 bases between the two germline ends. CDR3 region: CASSLARGVSSGGYTF. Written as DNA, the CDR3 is TGTGCCAGCAGCTTGGCGCGGGGAGTCTCGAGCGGTGGCTACACCTTC.

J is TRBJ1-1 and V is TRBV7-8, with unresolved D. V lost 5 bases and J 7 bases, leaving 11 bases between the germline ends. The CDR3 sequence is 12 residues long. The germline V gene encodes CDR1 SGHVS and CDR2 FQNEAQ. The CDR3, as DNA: TGTGCCAGCAGCCGAGGTGGCTGTGAAGCTTTCTTT. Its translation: CASSRGGCEAFF. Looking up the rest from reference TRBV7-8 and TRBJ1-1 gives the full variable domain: GAGVSQSPRYKVAKRGQDVALRCDPISGHVSLFWYQQALGQGPEFLTYFQNEAQLDKSGLPSDRFFAERPEGSVSTLKIQRTQQEDSAVYLCASSRGGCEAFFGQGTRLTVV.

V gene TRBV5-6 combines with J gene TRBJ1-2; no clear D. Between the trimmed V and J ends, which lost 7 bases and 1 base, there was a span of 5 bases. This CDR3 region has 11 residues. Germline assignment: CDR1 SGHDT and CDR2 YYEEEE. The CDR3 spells CASQNNYGYTF. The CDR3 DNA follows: TGTGCCAGCCAGAATAACTATGGCTACACCTTC.

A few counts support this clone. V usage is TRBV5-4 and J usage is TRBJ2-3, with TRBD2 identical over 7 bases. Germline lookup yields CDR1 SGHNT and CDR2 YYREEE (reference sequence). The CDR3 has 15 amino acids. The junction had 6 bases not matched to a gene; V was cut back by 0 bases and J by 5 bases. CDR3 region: CASSLGGGGVDTQYF. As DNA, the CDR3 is TGTGCCAGCAGCTTGGGGGGGGGAGGAGTAGATACGCAGTATTTT.

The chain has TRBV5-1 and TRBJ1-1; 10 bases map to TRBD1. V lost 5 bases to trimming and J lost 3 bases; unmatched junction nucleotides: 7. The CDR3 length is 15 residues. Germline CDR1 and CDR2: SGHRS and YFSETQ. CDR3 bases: TGCGCCAGCAGACACCCAGGGACAGGGGACACTGAAGCTTTCTTT. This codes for CASRHPGTGDTEAFF. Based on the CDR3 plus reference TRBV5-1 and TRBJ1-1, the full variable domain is KAGVTQTPRYLIKTRGQQVTLSCSPISGHRSVSWYQQTPGQGLQFLFEYFSETQRNKGNFPGRFSGRQFSNSRSEMNVSTLELGDSALYLCASRHPGTGDTEAFFGQGTRLTVV.

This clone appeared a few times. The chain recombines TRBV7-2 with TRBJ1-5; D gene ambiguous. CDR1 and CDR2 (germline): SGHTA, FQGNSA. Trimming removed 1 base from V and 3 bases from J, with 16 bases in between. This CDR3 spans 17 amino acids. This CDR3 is CASSLDIGDLDNQPQHF. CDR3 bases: TGTGCCAGCAGCTTAGATATAGGAGATTTAGACAATCAGCCCCAGCATTTT.

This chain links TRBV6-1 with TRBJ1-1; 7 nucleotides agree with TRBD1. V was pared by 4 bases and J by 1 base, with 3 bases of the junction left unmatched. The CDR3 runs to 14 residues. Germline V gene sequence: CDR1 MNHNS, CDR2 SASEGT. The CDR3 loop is CASSAGQANTEAFF. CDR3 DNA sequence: TGTGCCAGCAGTGCCGGACAGGCGAACACTGAAGCTTTCTTT.

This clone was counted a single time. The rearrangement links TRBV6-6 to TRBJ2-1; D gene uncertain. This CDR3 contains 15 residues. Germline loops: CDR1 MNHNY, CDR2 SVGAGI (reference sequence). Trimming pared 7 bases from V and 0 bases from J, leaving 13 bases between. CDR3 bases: TGTGCCAGCACCGCGATAGCCTCCTCCTACAATGAGCAGTTCTTC. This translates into CASTAIASSYNEQFF.

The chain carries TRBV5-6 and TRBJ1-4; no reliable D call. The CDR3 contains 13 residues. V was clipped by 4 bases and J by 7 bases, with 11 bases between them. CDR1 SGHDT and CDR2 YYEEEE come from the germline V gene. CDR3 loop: CASSLFDGEKLFF. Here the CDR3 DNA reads TGTGCCAGCAGCCTATTCGATGGTGAAAAACTGTTTTTT. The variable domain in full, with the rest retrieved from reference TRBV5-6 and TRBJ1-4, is DAGVTQSPTHLIKTRGQQVTLRCSPKSGHDTVSWYQQALGQGPQFIFQYYEEEERQRGNFPDRFSGHQFPNYSSELNVNALLLGDSALYLCASSLFDGEKLFFGSGTQLSVL.

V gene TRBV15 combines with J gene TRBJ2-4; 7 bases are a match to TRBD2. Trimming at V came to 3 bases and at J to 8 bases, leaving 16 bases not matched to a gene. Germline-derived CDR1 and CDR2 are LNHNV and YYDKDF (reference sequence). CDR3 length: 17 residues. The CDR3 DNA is TGTGCCACCAGCAGCCCGGGACTTAGCGGGCCAGGACACATTCAGTACTTC. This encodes CATSSPGLSGPGHIQYF.